The 27 T cell receptor beta chains below were found in one sample sequenced in a study of graft-versus-host responses after intestinal transplantation. TCRdb's table, derived via immunoSEQ multiplex PCR, lists solely in-frame clones and lacks some. The data show tens of thousands of clones, 85% to 95% seen once. Antigens for these TCRs are unknown. The sequences come from unstimulated CD8+ T cells sorted from spleen or lymph node cells, collected before intestinal transplant. The receptors originated from a human donor who received an intestinal transplant.

This clone was counted a single time. V gene TRBV7-8 combines with J gene TRBJ2-3; the match to TRBD2 covers 9 bases. Germline V lookup: CDR1 SGHVS, CDR2 FQNEAQ. Trimming removed 1 base from V and 6 bases from J; junction bases left unmatched: 2. The CDR3 runs to 14 residues. The CDR3 region has the DNA TGTGCCAGCAGCTTAGGCGGGGGGGCGGATACGCAGTATTTT. Protein: CASSLGGGADTQYF.

The chain recombines TRBV7-6 with TRBJ2-3, with 13 bases fitting TRBD2. With V trimmed by 10 bases and J by 3 bases, 4 bases remained unmatched. Germline CDR1 SGHVS, CDR2 FNYEAQ. The CDR3 has 14 amino acids. The CDR3 reads CANGTSGNTDTQYF. CDR3 bases: TGTGCCAATGGGACTAGCGGGAATACAGATACGCAGTATTTT.

This clone is a singleton in its sample. The rearrangement joins TRBV5-1 to TRBJ2-3, with D perhaps matching TRBD1 (6 bases). Trimming removed 10 bases from V and 4 bases from J, with 13 bases in between. This CDR3 has 12 residues. Germline V gene sequence: CDR1 SGHRS, CDR2 YFSETQ. CDR3 amino acids: CASYQGSDTQYF. The CDR3 coding sequence is TGCGCCTCATACCAGGGGTCAGATACGCAGTATTTT.

The V gene is TRBV7-8, the J gene TRBJ1-1; perhaps TRBD1 as D (6 bases). The CDR3 is 13 amino acids. The germline V gene has CDR1 SGHVS and CDR2 FQNEAQ. The ends were cut back, 6 bases at V and 5 bases at J, with 13 bases in the middle. The CDR3 region is CASRHGTMTEAFF. The CDR3 nucleotides are TGTGCCAGCAGGCATGGGACAATGACTGAAGCTTTCTTT.

The rearrangement links TRBV14 to TRBJ2-7, with 9 positions matching TRBD1. The CDR3 spans 14 residues. In germline, CDR1 is SGHDN, CDR2 FVKESK. The V and J ends lost 7 bases and 5 bases, in that order; junction bases with no gene match: 9. CDR3 protein: CASTPGTGFHEQYF. The CDR3 nucleotides read TGTGCCAGCACCCCCGGGACAGGGTTCCACGAGCAGTACTTC.

The chain combines TRBV4-2 with TRBJ2-5; the D gene is possibly TRBD2 (5 bases). Trimming removed 1 base at V and 4 bases at J, with 10 bases between. The germline V gene has CDR1 LGHNA and CDR2 YNFKEQ. This CDR3 is built from 14 residues. The CDR3 loop is CASSQVAAGETQYF. The CDR3 DNA reads TGTGCCAGCAGCCAAGTCGCCGCGGGAGAGACCCAGTACTTC.

The V and J genes are TRBV4-3 and TRBJ2-7, with 7 bases matching TRBD1. V gave up 3 bases and J gave up 3 bases; unmatched junction bases: 5. The CDR3 runs to 14 residues. CDR1 LGHNA and CDR2 YSLEER come from the germline V gene. The CDR3 spells CASSQGTDDYEQYF. CDR3 coding DNA: TGCGCCAGCAGCCAGGGGACAGACGACTACGAGCAGTACTTC.

The chain recombines TRBV13 with TRBJ2-5; weak D call: TRBD2 (5 bases). V was shortened by 1 base and J by 4 bases, with 10 bases between the two germline ends. Germline-derived CDR1 and CDR2 are PRHDT and FYEKMQ (reference sequence). This CDR3 region has 14 residues. The DNA of the CDR3 is TGTGCCAGCAGCTTAGAATTCGAGGGAGAGACCCAGTACTTC. Its translation is CASSLEFEGETQYF.

The table lists this clone with a count of one. The chain employs TRBV4-3 and TRBJ2-7; 8 bases map to TRBD2. From germline, CDR1 is LGHNA and CDR2 YSLEER. The trim removed 0 bases at V and 6 bases at J, leaving 10 bases unmatched. The CDR3 contains 16 residues. The CDR3 DNA reads TGCGCCAGCAGCCAAGATAGGGCGGGGGGATACAGCGAGCAGTACTTC. Residues: CASSQDRAGGYSEQYF.

The J gene is TRBJ1-3, the V gene TRBV5-3; D is undetermined. TRBV5-3 is recorded as an ORF, its role being uncertain. This CDR3 has 16 amino acids. V lost 4 bases to trimming and J lost 2 bases, with 16 bases between them. CDR3 sequence (DNA): TGTGCCAGAAGCCCGCTTGGCGGTGAGGCTGGAAACACCATATATTTT. Amino acids: CARSPLGGEAGNTIYF.

The chain combines TRBV27 with TRBJ2-7, with TRBD1 matching 9 bases. From germline, CDR1 is MNHEY and CDR2 SMNVEV (reference sequence). Trimming at V came to 5 bases and at J to 5 bases, leaving 10 bases not matched to a gene. The CDR3 length is 15 residues. CDR3 coding DNA: TGTGCCAGCAGTGCCCTGGACAGGGGATTCCACGAGCAGTACTTC. The encoded protein is CASSALDRGFHEQYF.

V and J are TRBV30 and TRBJ1-4; the D is unclear. Germline V CDR1 and CDR2: GTSNPN, SVGIG (reference sequence). The CDR3 has 14 residues. V was cut by 1 base and J by 0 bases, with 6 bases left in between. The CDR3 DNA reads as TGTGCCTGGAGTGGGGCCGCAACTAATGAAAAACTGTTTTTT. Its protein is CAWSGAATNEKLFF.

The chain uses TRBV6-5 and TRBJ2-3, with D possibly TRBD2 on 7 matching bases. The CDR3 totals 15 residues. Germline V gives CDR1 MNHEY, CDR2 SVGAGI. V dropped 7 bases and J dropped 2 bases, with 16 bases sitting between them. The CDR3 DNA follows: TGTGCCAGCAAGGACAGCGGGGACCCCACAGATACGCAGTATTTT. Its protein is CASKDSGDPTDTQYF.

The chain recombines TRBV10-2 with TRBJ1-1, with TRBD1 matching 7 bases. CDR1 and CDR2 from the germline V gene are WSHSY and SAAADI. The J segment lost 0 bases and the V segment lost 8 bases, leaving 9 bases of the junction unmatched. The CDR3 runs to 15 residues. CDR3 nucleotides: TGCGCCAGCTGGTGGGACAGAAGTATGAACACTGAAGCTTTCTTT. Amino acid sequence: CASWWDRSMNTEAFF.

This chain joins TRBV11-2 and TRBJ2-3; 8 bases match TRBD1. CDR1 and CDR2 from the germline V gene are SGHAT and FQNNGV. There are 15 residues in the CDR3. The V and J ends lost 1 base and 6 bases, in that order; junction bases with no gene match: 6. For the CDR3, the DNA is TGTGCCAGCAGCTTAGGGGGGACAGGTACCGATACGCAGTATTTT. Its translation is CASSLGGTGTDTQYF. Looking up the rest from reference TRBV11-2 and TRBJ2-3 gives the full variable domain: EAGVAQSPRYKIIEKRQSVAFWCNPISGHATLYWYQQILGQGPKLLIQFQNNGVVDDSQLPKDRFSAERLKGVDSTLKIQPAKLEDSAVYLCASSLGGTGTDTQYFGPGTRLTVL.

Only one count was recorded for this clone. The chain employs TRBV6-5 and TRBJ1-1; 9 nucleotides match TRBD1. V dropped 7 bases and J dropped 11; count of bases not matched to a gene: 8. This CDR3 has 12 residues. Germline CDR1 MNHEY, CDR2 SVGAGI. The CDR3 DNA follows: TGTGCCAGCACTACAGGGGGCCCGGGGGCTTTCTTT. The encoded protein is CASTTGGPGAFF.

The V gene is TRBV7-9, the J gene TRBJ2-1, with 14 bases lining up with TRBD2. The CDR3 has 19 amino acids. The junction had 11 bases not matched to a gene; V was cut back by 4 bases and J by 3 bases. Germline values: CDR1 SEHNR, CDR2 FQNEAQ (reference sequence). This CDR3 reads CASSSHRLAGGPLYNEQFF. The CDR3 bases are TGTGCCAGCAGCTCCCACCGACTAGCGGGGGGGCCCCTCTACAATGAGCAGTTCTTC.

The J gene is TRBJ2-7, the V gene TRBV7-9, with TRBD2 as a possible D gene (5 bases). From germline, CDR1 is SEHNR and CDR2 FQNEAQ (reference sequence). Trimming took 1 base from V and 5 from J, leaving 15 bases between them. The CDR3 spans 15 residues. CDR3 region: CASSLEPGLINEQYF. CDR3 sequence (DNA): TGTGCCAGCAGCTTAGAGCCGGGGTTAATTAACGAGCAGTACTTC.

The chain couples TRBV15 to TRBJ2-5; 8 nucleotides match TRBD2. CDR3 length: 16 residues. In germline, CDR1 is LNHNV, CDR2 YYDKDF (reference sequence). Unmatched junction bases numbered 9, after V lost 1 base and J lost 5 bases. The DNA of the CDR3 is TGTGCCACCAGCAGAGTAGTAAATAGCGGGGTTGAGACCCAGTACTTC. This codes for CATSRVVNSGVETQYF.

This chain joins TRBV11-2 and TRBJ2-3, with 7 bases aligning to TRBD2. Unmatched junction bases numbered 7, after V lost 8 bases and J lost 2 bases. The CDR3 has 14 residues. Germline CDR1 SGHAT, CDR2 FQNNGV. CDR3 nucleotides: TGTGCCAGCGAAGGCGGGACTAACACAGATACGCAGTATTTT. Amino acid sequence: CASEGGTNTDTQYF.

The chain couples TRBV7-9 to TRBJ2-7; the D is unclear. This CDR3 has 15 residues. Germline-derived CDR1 and CDR2 are SEHNR and FQNEAQ (reference sequence). V lost 3 bases, J lost 2 bases, and 14 bases lay in between. This CDR3 reads CASSFDLGLTYEQYF. In nucleotides, the CDR3 is TGTGCCAGCAGCTTCGATCTGGGCCTCACCTACGAGCAGTACTTC.

This chain joins TRBV13 and TRBJ2-7, with 7 positions matching TRBD2. This CDR3 has 18 residues. The germline gives CDR1 PRHDT, CDR2 FYEKMQ (reference sequence). V trimming: 0 bases; J trimming: 6 bases; junction bases outside the gene matches: 17. CDR3 sequence reads: CASSLGLSLGGSDFEQYF. DNA for the CDR3: TGTGCCAGCAGCTTAGGCTTATCTTTGGGCGGGAGTGACTTCGAGCAGTACTTC. Full variable domain (missing parts from reference TRBV13 and TRBJ2-7): AAGVIQSPRHLIKEKRETATLKCYPIPRHDTVYWYQQGPGQDPQFLISFYEKMQSDKGSIPDRFSAQQFSDYHSELNMSSLELGDSALYFCASSLGLSLGGSDFEQYFGPGTRLTVT.

The rearrangement links TRBV7-8 to TRBJ1-1; TRBD1 might be the D (6 bases). This CDR3 is built from 14 residues. In germline, CDR1 is SGHVS, CDR2 FQNEAQ. V was clipped by 1 base and J by 4 bases, with 10 bases between them. This chain's CDR3 is CASSLVTGSTEAFF. The CDR3 DNA reads TGTGCCAGCAGCTTAGTTACAGGGAGCACTGAAGCTTTCTTT.

The chain employs TRBV19 and TRBJ1-1; tentatively, D is TRBD1 (6 bases). The CDR3 length is 12 residues. The V and J ends lost 8 bases and 1 base respectively, with 8 bases between them. Germline CDR1 reads LNHDA; CDR2 reads SQIVND (reference sequence). CDR3 sequence: CASLQGNTEAFF. The CDR3 coding sequence is TGTGCCAGTTTACAGGGGAACACTGAAGCTTTCTTT.

This chain uses TRBV19 with TRBJ2-7, with a possible D match to TRBD2 (7 bases). Per the germline V gene, CDR1 is LNHDA and CDR2 is SQIVND (reference sequence). CDR3 length: 13 residues. Deletions cut 4 bases from V and 3 bases from J, with 10 bases between. In nucleotides, the CDR3 is TGTGCCAGTAGTACGGGGGGCATCTACGAGCAGTACTTC. It codes for CASSTGGIYEQYF.

This clone was picked up a small number of times. The chain carries TRBV6-1 and TRBJ1-5, with TRBD1 identical over 8 bases. The CDR3 runs to 13 residues. CDR1 is MNHNS and CDR2 is SASEGT in the germline V gene. Trimming took 6 bases from V and 5 from J; bases not matched to a gene: 3. The DNA of the CDR3 is TGTGCCAGCAGCGGACAGGGTCATCAGCCCCAGCATTTT. It yields the protein CASSGQGHQPQHF.

The rearrangement joins TRBV5-6 to TRBJ2-3; 9 bases are a match to TRBD2. The J segment lost 2 bases and the V segment lost 4 bases, leaving 11 bases of the junction unmatched. Per germline, CDR1 SGHDT and CDR2 YYEEEE. The CDR3 sequence is 17 residues long. The CDR3 protein is CASSLWVAGVFTDTQYF. The CDR3 nucleotides are TGTGCCAGCAGCCTGTGGGTAGCGGGGGTTTTCACAGATACGCAGTATTTT.